These 31 T cell receptor beta chains were all obtained from the same sample, sequenced in a study of blood T cell repertoires in COVID-19. Sequencing was performed with immunoSEQ multiplex PCR; in TCRdb, only in-frame clones are kept and a portion is missing. The repertoire holds around 210,000 clones, about 91% seen once, with around 1.5% in the top ten. The sample taken for sequencing was peripheral blood. Receptor source: a man between 18 and 35 years old with active or convalescent COVID-19.

V and J are TRBV30 and TRBJ1-6; 7 positions match TRBD1. The CDR3 is 16 residues long. The V gene end was trimmed by 0 bases and the J gene end by 7 bases; junction bases not matched to a gene: 9. Germline CDR1 is GTSNPN and CDR2 is SVGIG (reference sequence). DNA of the CDR3: TGTGCCTGGAGTGTAGGGGGCGCAGGTGGGAATTCACCCCTCCACTTT. Translated: CAWSVGGAGGNSPLHF.

V usage is TRBV18 and J usage is TRBJ1-2; D possibly corresponds to TRBD1 (5 bases). The V and J ends lost 4 bases and 5 bases respectively, with 23 bases between them. The CDR3 spans 17 residues. Looked up from germline, CDR1 is KGHSH and CDR2 is LQKENI. The CDR3 DNA follows: TGTGCCAGCTCACTGGATAGAGCAGGGTCCCTGCATTATGGCTACACCTTC. Its translation: CASSLDRAGSLHYGYTF.

The rearrangement joins TRBV19 to TRBJ1-1, with D possibly being TRBD1 (6 bases). The CDR3 sequence is 17 residues long. The V gene lost 3 bases and the J gene lost 0 bases, with 17 bases spanning the gap. Germline lookup yields CDR1 LNHDA and CDR2 SQIVND (reference sequence). CDR3 coding DNA: TGTGCCAGTAGTATTCGGGGGCGGGGGGCGGTGAACACTGAAGCTTTCTTT. It yields the protein CASSIRGRGAVNTEAFF.

V gene TRBV27 combines with J gene TRBJ2-1; D unclear. CDR3 length equals 14 residues. Trimming removed 5 bases from V and 5 bases from J, with 13 bases in between. The germline CDR1 and CDR2 sequences are MNHEY and SMNVEV (reference sequence). CDR3 in DNA: TGTGCCAGCAGTCGACTCGCGCGGAACAATGAGCAGTTCTTC. The encoded protein is CASSRLARNNEQFF.

This clone occurred many times. The chain has TRBV24-1 and TRBJ2-2; 10 nucleotides line up with TRBD2. CDR1 and CDR2 from the germline V gene are KGHDR and SFDVKD. V shed 5 bases, J shed 4 bases, and the junction held 9 bases outside the gene matches. The CDR3 is made up of 17 amino acids. For the CDR3, the DNA is TGTGCCACCAGTGGGTCCCGGTTAGCGGGAGGCACCGGGGAGCTGTTTTTT. Encoded protein: CATSGSRLAGGTGELFF.

The chain recombines TRBV6-5 with TRBJ2-7; D possibly corresponds to TRBD1 (6 bases). Trimming took off 8 bases at V and 6 bases at J, with 8 bases between the two ends. The CDR3 runs to 10 residues. In germline, CDR1 is MNHEY, CDR2 SVGAGI. This CDR3 is CASGGSEQYF. In DNA, the CDR3 is TGTGCCAGCGGGGGCTCCGAGCAGTACTTC.

This rearrangement joins TRBV19 to TRBJ2-6, with 11 bases aligning to TRBD1. This CDR3 region has 19 residues. Trimming removed 7 bases from V and 2 bases from J; junction bases left unmatched: 13. Per germline, CDR1 LNHDA and CDR2 SQIVND (reference sequence). This CDR3 reads CASNDLDRGRGTGANVLTF. The DNA of the CDR3 is TGTGCCAGTAACGACCTGGACAGGGGGCGCGGAACTGGGGCCAACGTCCTGACTTTC.

This chain joins TRBV5-1 and TRBJ2-1; D is possibly TRBD1 (6 bases). CDR1 is SGHRS, CDR2 YFSETQ, per germline. The CDR3 covers 15 residues. With 1 base removed from V and 1 base from J, the gap between germline ends came to 9 bases. CDR3 loop: CASSLWTVSYNEQFF. CDR3 bases: TGCGCCAGCAGCTTGTGGACAGTTTCCTACAATGAGCAGTTCTTC.

The chain links TRBV5-1 to TRBJ1-2; 7 bases line up with TRBD1. V shed 0 bases and J 8 bases; nucleotides not matched to a gene: 4. The CDR3 length is 13 residues. The germline CDR1 and CDR2 sequences are SGHRS and YFSETQ. The DNA of the CDR3 is TGCGCCAGCAGCTTGGCTCAGGGGGAGGGCTACACCTTC. Amino acids: CASSLAQGEGYTF.

This chain joins TRBV2 and TRBJ2-5, with 11 bases identical to TRBD2. This CDR3 is 15 amino acids long. The germline V gene encodes CDR1 SNHLY and CDR2 FYNNEI. Unmatched junction bases numbered 7, after V lost 5 bases and J lost 5 bases. CDR3 in amino acids: CASSLTVAGGETQYF. CDR3 nucleotide sequence: TGTGCCAGCAGTTTGACCGTAGCGGGAGGGGAGACCCAGTACTTC.

The rearrangement links TRBV27 to TRBJ2-2, with D hard to call. Germline V CDR1 and CDR2: MNHEY, SMNVEV (reference sequence). The CDR3 sequence is 17 residues long. The V gene lost 1 base and the J gene lost 4 bases, with 16 bases spanning the gap. DNA for the CDR3: TGTGCCAGCAGTTTATTAAGAGGAGTCATAGGCACCGGGGAGCTGTTTTTT. Translation gives CASSLLRGVIGTGELFF.

The V and J genes are TRBV10-1 and TRBJ1-1; 8 nucleotides match TRBD1. CDR3 size: 15 residues. Germline loops: CDR1 WNHNN, CDR2 SYGVQD (reference sequence). The V segment lost 0 bases and the J segment 11 bases; nucleotides outside the gene matches: 11. The CDR3 region has the DNA TGCGCCAGCAGTGAGTCGACTCGACAGGGGATAGTGGCTTTCTTT. Translating gives CASSESTRQGIVAFF.

The chain employs TRBV7-2 and TRBJ2-7, with TRBD2 identical over 9 bases. The V segment lost 0 bases and the J segment 2 bases; nucleotides outside the gene matches: 2. Germline CDR1 reads SGHTA; CDR2 reads FQGNSA. The CDR3 has 15 residues. CDR3 coding DNA: TGTGCCAGCAGCTTAGCGCGGGGGGGACCCTACGAGCAGTACTTC. The encoded protein is CASSLARGGPYEQYF.

Comments on this clone: Germline and junction disagree at one end, which may indicate a read error. This chain joins TRBV7-6 and TRBJ1-3; D ambiguous. CDR1 is SGHVS, CDR2 FNYEAQ, per germline. The CDR3 loop spans 16 amino acids. The CDR3 DNA reads as TGTGCCAGCAGCCTAGCTGCCCAGGCAGCAGGAAACACCATATATTTT. Translation gives CASSLAAQAAGNTIYF.

The genes are TRBV7-6 and TRBJ2-7, with TRBD2 as a possible D gene (6 bases). Trimming cost V 1 base and J 2 bases, with 15 bases left between them. The CDR3 covers 16 residues. The V gene's germline CDR1 is SGHVS and CDR2 FNYEAQ. The DNA for the CDR3 is TGTGCCAGCAGCTTAGGAGGAGGGAGCCCGACCTACGAGCAGTACTTC. Translation: CASSLGGGSPTYEQYF.

The CDR3 reads CASSHPWEGRTEAFF. CDR3 coding DNA: TGTGCCAGCAGCCACCCCTGGGAGGGGAGGACTGAAGCTTTCTTT. The genes are TRBV3-1 (or the pseudogene TRBV3-2) and TRBJ1-1; a possible D gene is TRBD1 (5 bases). Germline CDR1 LGHDT, CDR2 YNNKEL (reference sequence). This CDR3 is built from 15 residues. V shed 3 bases and J shed 5 bases, with 16 bases lying between them.

This clone has only one observation. This sequence joins TRBV19 and TRBJ1-2; D is possibly TRBD1 (6 bases). V was clipped by 3 bases and J by 8 bases, with 13 bases between them. The CDR3 totals 13 residues. Germline V gene data show CDR1 as LNHDA and CDR2 as SQIVND (reference sequence). CDR3 sequence (DNA): TGTGCCAGTAGTATGACGGGACATCTGGGCTACACCTTC. This translates into CASSMTGHLGYTF.

DNA for the CDR3: TGTGCCAGCAGACCGGGGGGCAATTTCCCTGAAGCTTTCTTT. Its protein product is CASRPGGNFPEAFF. J is TRBJ1-1 and V is TRBV6-5; D might be TRBD1 (6 bases). Trimming stripped 6 bases from V and 6 bases from J, with 17 bases between. In germline, CDR1 is MNHEY, CDR2 SVGAGI. This CDR3 has 14 residues.

The V call is TRBV7-9, the J call TRBJ2-5, with 12 bases aligning to TRBD2. The CDR3 runs to 18 residues. Germline CDR1 and CDR2: SEHNR and FQNEAQ (reference sequence). With V trimmed by 5 bases and J by 1 base, 11 bases remained unmatched. The chain's CDR3 is CASSQSVRLAGVQETQYF. The CDR3 DNA is TGTGCCAGCAGCCAAAGTGTTCGACTAGCGGGAGTCCAAGAGACCCAGTACTTC.

The V gene is TRBV18, the J gene TRBJ1-2; 9 bases map to TRBD1. CDR3 size: 14 residues. The junction had 3 bases not matched to a gene; V was cut back by 3 bases and J by 4 bases. The germline V gene has CDR1 KGHSH and CDR2 LQKENI. The CDR3 DNA follows: TGTGCCAGCTCACCCGGGACAGGGAGCTATGGCTACACCTTC. It is translated as CASSPGTGSYGYTF. The full variable domain, completed using reference TRBV18 and TRBJ1-2, is NAGVMQNPRHLVRRRGQEARLRCSPMKGHSHVYWYRQLPEEGLKFMVYLQKENIIDESGMPKERFSAEFPKEGPSILRIQQVVRGDSAAYFCASSPGTGSYGYTFGSGTRLTVV.

V usage is TRBV15 and J usage is TRBJ1-1; the D gene is possibly TRBD1 (6 bases). Trimming removed 7 bases at V and 4 bases at J, with 16 bases between. There are 14 residues in the CDR3. CDR1 is LNHNV and CDR2 is YYDKDF in the germline V gene (reference sequence). CDR3 loop: CATTNREGVTEAFF. For the CDR3, the DNA is TGTGCCACCACGAACAGGGAAGGGGTCACTGAAGCTTTCTTT.

This clone was found a few times. The V gene is TRBV11-2, the J gene TRBJ1-1; possible D gene TRBD1, 6 bases. Deletions cut 1 base from V and 3 bases from J, with 12 bases between. The CDR3 contains 15 residues. Germline CDR1 reads SGHAT; CDR2 reads FQNNGV. CDR3 coding DNA: TGTGCCAGCAGCTTAGGAGGCAGGGGATACACTGAAGCTTTCTTT. Encoded protein: CASSLGGRGYTEAFF. The full variable domain, with the rest looked up from reference TRBV11-2 and TRBJ1-1, is EAGVAQSPRYKIIEKRQSVAFWCNPISGHATLYWYQQILGQGPKLLIQFQNNGVVDDSQLPKDRFSAERLKGVDSTLKIQPAKLEDSAVYLCASSLGGRGYTEAFFGQGTRLTVV.

This chain joins TRBV6-2 or TRBV6-3 and TRBJ2-5, with 10 bases lining up with TRBD2. The CDR3 covers 15 residues. Losses at the gene ends were 5 bases for V and 4 bases for J; bases not matched to a gene: 7. Germline assignment: CDR1 MNHEY and CDR2 SVGEGT. The CDR3: CASSILAGSGETQYF. DNA for the CDR3: TGTGCCAGCAGTATACTAGCGGGATCGGGAGAGACCCAGTACTTC.

This rearrangement joins TRBV10-3 to TRBJ1-6; the D is unclear. The germline V gene has CDR1 ENHRY and CDR2 SYGVKD. V lost 3 bases and J lost 7, with 7 bases in between. CDR3 length: 13 residues. CDR3: CAISEVQNSPLHF. CDR3 nucleotide sequence: TGTGCCATCAGTGAAGTTCAGAATTCACCCCTCCACTTT.

This clone turned up a few times. The chain combines TRBV9 with TRBJ1-4; no firm D call. Trimming took 2 bases from V and 0 from J, leaving 11 bases between them. CDR1 and CDR2 from the germline V gene are SGDLS and YYNGEE. The CDR3 covers 16 residues. CDR3 nucleotides: TGTGCCAGCAGCGTTCAGGCCCTTGCAACTAATGAAAAACTGTTTTTT. Translated: CASSVQALATNEKLFF.

This clone was picked up one time. The chain joins TRBV5-4 to TRBJ2-7; TRBD2 matches at 9 bases. Per the germline V gene, CDR1 is SGHNT and CDR2 is YYREEE (reference sequence). This CDR3 has 15 amino acids. Trimming took 2 bases from V and 4 from J; bases not matched to a gene: 7. The CDR3 protein is CASSFPAGGTYEQYF. The CDR3 DNA follows: TGTGCCAGCAGCTTCCCAGCGGGAGGAACGTACGAGCAGTACTTC.

The chain recombines TRBV9 with TRBJ1-1; 7 nucleotides match TRBD1. This CDR3 is 15 amino acids long. V shed 3 bases, J shed 2 bases, and the junction held 7 bases outside the gene matches. Looked up from germline, CDR1 is SGDLS and CDR2 is YYNGEE. The DNA for the CDR3 is TGTGCCAGCAGCGCCATGGACAGGATAAACACTGAAGCTTTCTTT. Encoded protein: CASSAMDRINTEAFF.

This chain connects TRBV5-1 to TRBJ2-5; possibly TRBD1 for D (6 bases). The CDR3 loop spans 13 amino acids. The V and J ends lost 4 bases and 5 bases respectively, with 12 bases between them. CDR1 and CDR2 from the germline V gene are SGHRS and YFSETQ. The CDR3 coding sequence is TGCGCCAGCAGCAGCGGTGGGGGCGAGACCCAGTACTTC. Encoded protein: CASSSGGGETQYF.

This rearrangement joins TRBV29-1 to TRBJ2-7; 7 bases are shared with TRBD2. V lost 4 bases to trimming and J lost 6 bases; unmatched junction nucleotides: 3. The length of the CDR3 is 11 residues. The germline V gene has CDR1 SQVTM and CDR2 ANQGSEA. The CDR3 loop reads CSVAPGGEQYF. The CDR3 DNA reads TGCAGCGTTGCCCCGGGGGGCGAGCAGTACTTC.

The chain recombines TRBV6-2 or TRBV6-3 with TRBJ2-1; 9 bases align to TRBD2. The CDR3 contains 19 residues. V lost 0 bases, J lost 3 bases, and 12 bases stayed unmatched. Germline V gives CDR1 MNHEY, CDR2 SVGEGT. The CDR3 nucleotides read TGTGCCAGCAGTTACTCGCGGGGGCGGACAGCGGGAGGCTACAATGAGCAGTTCTTC. It is translated as CASSYSRGRTAGGYNEQFF.

The chain combines TRBV6-5 with TRBJ1-2; D perhaps matches TRBD1 (6 bases). CDR1 is MNHEY, CDR2 SVGAGI, per germline. This CDR3 has 16 amino acids. Trimming took 0 bases from V and 7 from J, leaving 18 bases between them. CDR3 sequence reads: CASSYSSSDRRLGYTF. Here the CDR3 DNA reads TGTGCCAGCAGTTACTCGAGTAGTGACAGGCGTCTTGGCTACACCTTC.